This is a list of T cell receptor beta chains from one sample in a study of cytomegalovirus exposure and HLA in healthy donors. Repertoires were generated with immunoSEQ multiplex PCR, while TCRdb's copy carries only in-frame clones and drops some. The profile shows around 200,000 clones, around 81% of them singletons. The sample consisted of PBMCs. The receptors here all came from a woman between 18 and 29 years old in good health and CMV-seropositive. The CDR3 runs from the conserved cysteine through the conserved F or W. Each record gives: D gene, clone size, J gene, V gene, CDR3 DNA, CDR3 protein. The D gene is left open where the match is weak. Part of the rows lack a size; the others show once, few, many or a class for expanded clones.

d_gene: .
abundance: .
j_gene: TRBJ2-7
v_gene: TRBV6-1
CDR3nt: TGTGCCAGCTTTGGGGCGACCTACTCCTACGAGCAGTACTTC
CDR3aa: CASFGATYSYEQYF

d_gene: TRBD1
abundance: few
j_gene: TRBJ1-2
v_gene: TRBV2
CDR3nt: TGTGCCAGCAGCTCCGACAGGGGACCCTATGGCTACACCTTC
CDR3aa: CASSSDRGPYGYTF

d_gene: .
abundance: .
j_gene: TRBJ1-1
v_gene: TRBV5-1
CDR3nt: TGCGCCAGCAGCGATCAGGGGTATAACACTGAAGCTTTCTTT
CDR3aa: CASSDQGYNTEAFF

d_gene: .
abundance: .
j_gene: TRBJ2-5
v_gene: TRBV6-6
CDR3nt: TGTGCCAGCACGGGGGAACAAGAGACCCAGTACTTC
CDR3aa: CASTGEQETQYF

d_gene: .
abundance: .
j_gene: TRBJ2-3
v_gene: TRBV7-2
CDR3nt: TGTGCCAGCAGGCACCCGGGACTCCGCACAGATACGCAGTATTTT
CDR3aa: CASRHPGLRTDTQYF

d_gene: .
abundance: .
j_gene: TRBJ2-7
v_gene: TRBV7-2
CDR3nt: TGTGCCAGCACTTTAAGGGGTGGCTACGAGCAGTACTTC
CDR3aa: CASTLRGGYEQYF

d_gene: .
abundance: .
j_gene: TRBJ1-5
v_gene: TRBV10-3
CDR3nt: TGTGCCATCAGTGTAGGGGGAAATACCAATCAGCCCCAGCATTTT
CDR3aa: CAISVGGNTNQPQHF

d_gene: TRBD2
abundance: .
j_gene: TRBJ2-7
v_gene: TRBV5-6
CDR3nt: TGTGCCAGCAGCATGACTAGCGGCAAATACGAGCAGTACTTC
CDR3aa: CASSMTSGKYEQYF

d_gene: TRBD2
abundance: .
j_gene: TRBJ2-1
v_gene: TRBV10-3
CDR3nt: TGTGCCATCGGAGGGCCTAGCGGGGACTCTGAGCAGTTCTTC
CDR3aa: CAIGGPSGDSEQFF

d_gene: .
abundance: once
j_gene: TRBJ1-5
v_gene: TRBV4-2
CDR3nt: TGTGCCAGCGGGCAATCTCAGCCCCAGCATTTT
CDR3aa: CASGQSQPQHF

d_gene: TRBD1
abundance: .
j_gene: TRBJ1-1
v_gene: TRBV6-1
CDR3nt: TGTGCCAGCAGTGCACAGGGGGGAGACACTGAAGCTTTCTTT
CDR3aa: CASSAQGGDTEAFF

d_gene: .
abundance: .
j_gene: TRBJ2-3
v_gene: TRBV6-6
CDR3nt: TGTGCCATCTCCTTGGCAGTCACAGATACGCAGTATTTT
CDR3aa: CAISLAVTDTQYF

d_gene: .
abundance: .
j_gene: TRBJ2-1
v_gene: TRBV5-1
CDR3nt: TGCGCCAGCAGCTTGGAGTGGACACCCTACAATGAGCAGTTCTTC
CDR3aa: CASSLEWTPYNEQFF

d_gene: .
abundance: .
j_gene: TRBJ2-6
v_gene: TRBV13
CDR3nt: TGTGCCAGCAGCTTATGGGCAGGGGCCTCCCCCGGGGCCAACGTCCTGACTTTC
CDR3aa: CASSLWAGASPGANVLTF

d_gene: TRBD1
abundance: .
j_gene: TRBJ1-5
v_gene: TRBV28
CDR3nt: TGTGCCAGCAGCGCTTTGGGGACAGACAATCAGCCCCAGCATTTT
CDR3aa: CASSALGTDNQPQHF

d_gene: .
abundance: .
j_gene: TRBJ2-3
v_gene: TRBV7-6
CDR3nt: TGTGCCAGCAGCTTAGTGCTGGCGGGCACAGATACGCAGTATTTT
CDR3aa: CASSLVLAGTDTQYF